These 16 T cell receptor beta chains originate from one sample sequenced in a study of T-cell memory formation after mild COVID-19. TCRdb recomputed calls from the 5' RACE reads with MiXCR, one row per CDR3 protein. This table holds about 540,000 distinct CDR3 sequences, about a fifth found once. Sequencing was done on a sample of PBMCs or a T cell subset sorted from them (not recorded which). Every receptor here comes from an adult woman who had mild COVID-19 (a few samples of this study predate the infection). Cell type and time point are not known.

This clonotype has a handful of counts. The CDR3 spells CASEGEGYTF. The CDR3 region has the DNA TGTGCCAGCGAGGGGGAAGGCTACACCTTC. The chain uses TRBV6-2 or TRBV6-3 and TRBJ1-2; tentatively, D is TRBD1 (6 bases). In germline, CDR1 is MNHEY, CDR2 SVGEGT. This CDR3 has 10 amino acids. Trimming stripped 8 bases from V and 8 bases from J, with 9 bases between.

The chain employs TRBV27 and TRBJ1-1; TRBD1 aligns across 10 bases. Germline trimming cut 6 bases from V and 4 bases from J; bases unmatched to any gene: 11. Germline CDR1 reads MNHEY; CDR2 reads SMNVEV (reference sequence). The CDR3 sequence is 16 residues long. The CDR3 protein is CASRQVPGQGRTEAFF. The DNA for the CDR3 is TGTGCCAGCAGACAAGTCCCGGGACAGGGGCGCACTGAAGCTTTCTTT.

This chain connects TRBV5-1 to TRBJ1-2; 10 bases align to TRBD1. CDR1 is SGHRS and CDR2 is YFSETQ in the germline V gene. The V gene end was trimmed by 4 bases and the J gene end by 8 bases; junction bases not matched to a gene: 5. CDR3 length: 13 residues. This CDR3 reads CASSEGTGEGYTF. The CDR3 coding sequence is TGCGCCAGCAGCGAAGGGACAGGGGAGGGCTACACCTTC.

This clonotype was recorded a few times. The chain combines TRBV14 with TRBJ2-5, with 11 bases matching TRBD2. With 0 bases clipped from V and 5 bases from J, the junction kept 5 bases outside the gene matches. This CDR3 spans 16 amino acids. The germline CDR1 and CDR2 sequences are SGHDN and FVKESK. CDR3 amino acids: CASSQEPTSGNETQYF. CDR3 in DNA: TGTGCCAGCAGCCAAGAACCGACTAGCGGGAATGAGACCCAGTACTTC.

In its sample, this clonotype was seen a few times. This CDR3 reads CASSFLAGYEQYF. CDR3 in DNA: TGCGCCAGCAGCTTTCTAGCAGGCTACGAGCAGTACTTC. The chain couples TRBV5-1 to TRBJ2-7; D may be TRBD2 (5 bases). Trimming stripped 2 bases from V and 3 bases from J, with 9 bases between. The CDR3 totals 13 residues. Germline CDR1 reads SGHRS; CDR2 reads YFSETQ.

This chain links TRBV28 with TRBJ2-3; D gene uncertain. Germline V lookup: CDR1 MDHEN, CDR2 SYDVKM. The CDR3 runs to 15 residues. Trimming took 1 base from V and 1 from J, leaving 9 bases between them. The CDR3 reads CASSLLGQGTDTQYF. Written as DNA, the CDR3 is TGTGCCAGCAGTTTATTGGGCCAGGGCACAGATACGCAGTATTTT.

The chain couples TRBV4-2 to TRBJ2-5; weak D call: TRBD2 (6 bases). From germline, CDR1 is LGHNA and CDR2 YNFKEQ. There are 14 residues in the CDR3. The germline V and J ends were trimmed by 1 base and 0 bases, with 6 bases remaining between them. For the CDR3, the DNA is TGTGCCAGCAGCCAAGGGACTAACCAAGAGACCCAGTACTTC. This encodes CASSQGTNQETQYF.

This clonotype turned up a few times. The chain recombines TRBV29-1 with TRBJ2-2; no clear D. V lost 5 bases, J lost 4 bases, and 17 bases lay in between. Germline V gene lookup returns CDR1 SQVTM and CDR2 ANQGSEA. CDR3 length equals 15 residues. Here the CDR3 DNA reads TGCAGCGTTCCCCTCCAGGCAGGCACCACCGGGGAGCTGTTTTTT. Amino acids: CSVPLQAGTTGELFF.

The CDR3 nucleotides are TGCGCCAGCAGGTGGTCAGGGGGCAACACCGGGGAGCTGTTTTTT. Amino acid sequence: CASRWSGGNTGELFF. The chain combines TRBV4-1 with TRBJ2-2; 8 positions agree with TRBD1. The germline V gene encodes CDR1 MGHRA and CDR2 YSYEKL. CDR3 length: 15 residues. With V trimmed by 6 bases and J by 2 bases, 5 bases remained unmatched.

Turning to this clonotype: At one of its ends the junction is not consistent with the germline gene, which may arise from a read error. J is TRBJ2-5 and V is TRBV3-1, with TRBD2 matching 9 bases. CDR3 size: 12 residues. CDR1 is LGHDT, CDR2 YNNKEL, per germline (reference sequence). The CDR3: CASSQADWTSAF. The CDR3 bases are TGTGCCAGCAGCCAGGCCGATTGGACTAGCGCGTTC.

V gene TRBV7-9 combines with J gene TRBJ2-3; 8 bases align to TRBD2. V dropped 3 bases and J dropped 0; count of bases not matched to a gene: 5. CDR1 is SEHNR and CDR2 is FQNEAQ in the germline V gene (reference sequence). The CDR3 is 16 residues long. The CDR3 DNA reads as TGTGCCAGCAGCTTTACGACTAGCGCAAGCACAGATACGCAGTATTTT. Translated: CASSFTTSASTDTQYF.

The sample holds a few counts of this clonotype. V usage is TRBV5-1 and J usage is TRBJ2-3; D might be TRBD2 (6 bases). Between the trimmed V and J ends, which lost 1 base and 2 bases, there was a span of 14 bases. The germline CDR1 and CDR2 sequences are SGHRS and YFSETQ. This CDR3 has 16 amino acids. The CDR3 loop is CASSLSVAGNTDTQYF. CDR3 DNA sequence: TGCGCCAGCAGCTTGTCTGTTGCGGGGAACACAGATACGCAGTATTTT.

The genes are TRBV25-1 and TRBJ2-2, with TRBD1 matching over 7 bases. This CDR3 spans 15 amino acids. From germline, CDR1 is MGHDK and CDR2 SYGVNS. J lost 0 bases, V lost 5 bases, and 3 bases had no gene match. CDR3 sequence: CASSRQGANTGELFF. Here the CDR3 DNA reads TGTGCCAGCAGTCGACAGGGCGCGAACACCGGGGAGCTGTTTTTT.

This clonotype turned up a few times. This chain connects TRBV14 to TRBJ2-5; D is tentatively TRBD1 or TRBD2 (6 bases each). Germline V gives CDR1 SGHDN, CDR2 FVKESK. This CDR3 region has 13 residues. V was clipped by 4 bases and J by 5 bases, with 11 bases between them. In DNA, the CDR3 is TGTGCCAGCAGCCGGGGGGCAGATGAGACCCAGTACTTC. This codes for CASSRGADETQYF. Variable domain in full (rest from reference TRBV14 and TRBJ2-5): EAGVTQFPSHSVIEKGQTVTLRCDPISGHDNLYWYRRVMGKEIKFLLHFVKESKQDESGMPNNRFLAERTGGTYSTLKVQPAELEDSGVYFCASSRGADETQYFGPGTRLLVL.

The chain combines TRBV10-3 with TRBJ2-1, with 9 bases matching TRBD2. V was pared by 3 bases and J by 2 bases, with 5 bases of the junction left unmatched. This CDR3 is built from 16 residues. In germline, CDR1 is ENHRY, CDR2 SYGVKD. The CDR3 loop is CAISDSGSPPYNEQFF. The CDR3 DNA sequence: TGTGCCATCAGTGATAGCGGGAGCCCTCCCTACAATGAGCAGTTCTTC.

The V and J genes are TRBV29-1 and TRBJ2-7; no firm D call. Looked up from germline, CDR1 is SQVTM and CDR2 is ANQGSEA. Deletions cut 4 bases from V and 5 bases from J, with 15 bases between. The length of the CDR3 is 13 residues. CDR3 sequence (DNA): TGCAGCGTTGTAGTGCTGAGTCGTGACGAGCAGTACTTC. Protein product: CSVVVLSRDEQYF.